These 15 T cell receptor beta chains were sequenced from one sample in a study of T-cell memory formation after mild COVID-19. TCRdb processed the 5' RACE reads anew with MiXCR; each CDR3 protein has one entry. The sample lists hundreds of thousands of distinct CDR3 sequences, roughly 18% seen once, with approximately 12% in the top ten. Sequenced sample: PBMCs or a T cell subset sorted from them (not recorded which). These receptor sequences come from an adult woman who had mild COVID-19 (a few samples of this study predate the infection). Cell type and time point are not known.

The gene calls are TRBV20-1 and TRBJ1-4; no definite D call. This CDR3 has 11 amino acids. Trimming took 4 bases from V and 5 from J, leaving 5 bases between them. Germline lookup yields CDR1 DFQATT and CDR2 SNEGSKA (reference sequence). CDR3 in DNA: TGCAGTGCTAACAACAATGAAAAACTGTTTTTT. Protein: CSANNNEKLFF.

A few counts support this clonotype. The chain carries TRBV15 and TRBJ2-6; D ambiguous. Trimming cost V 3 bases and J 5 bases, with 5 bases left between them. Germline V gives CDR1 LNHNV, CDR2 YYDKDF (reference sequence). This CDR3 has 13 residues. CDR3 DNA: TGTGCCACCAGCAGGGCCAGGGCCAACGTCCTGACTTTC. Its translation: CATSRARANVLTF. The full variable domain, with the rest looked up from reference TRBV15 and TRBJ2-6, is DAMVIQNPRYQVTQFGKPVTLSCSQTLNHNVMYWYQQKSSQAPKLLFHYYDKDFNNEADTPDNFQSRRPNTSFCFLDIRSPGLGDTAMYLCATSRARANVLTFGAGSRLTVL.

There are a few counts of this clonotype. J is TRBJ2-3 and V is TRBV20-1; TRBD2 matches at 9 bases. CDR1 is DFQATT and CDR2 is SNEGSKA in the germline V gene (reference sequence). Trimming removed 6 bases from V and 2 bases from J; junction bases left unmatched: 6. The CDR3 spans 14 residues. Here the CDR3 DNA reads TGCAGTGCGAATCTAGCGGGAATCACAGATACGCAGTATTTT. Translating it yields CSANLAGITDTQYF.

The chain joins TRBV7-9 to TRBJ2-1, with a weak D call TRBD2 (6 bases). Germline CDR1 is SEHNR and CDR2 is FQNEAQ (reference sequence). This CDR3 contains 13 residues. V was cut by 11 bases and J by 4 bases, with 15 bases left in between. In nucleotides, the CDR3 is TGTGCCGGTCAAGTGGAGGGATACAATGAGCAGTTCTTC. The encoded protein is CAGQVEGYNEQFF.

The chain carries TRBV30 and TRBJ2-3, with 14 bases matching TRBD2. The ends lost 1 base at V and 2 bases at J; junction bases unmatched: 8. In germline, CDR1 is GTSNPN, CDR2 SVGIG (reference sequence). The CDR3 length is 18 residues. As DNA, the CDR3 is TGTGCCTGGAGTGGCTGGACTAGCGGGAGGTGGGACACAGATACGCAGTATTTT. The encoded protein is CAWSGWTSGRWDTDTQYF.

This clonotype turned up a few times. The gene calls are TRBV5-6 and TRBJ2-1, with 9 nucleotides matching TRBD1. The junction had 8 bases not matched to a gene; V was cut back by 5 bases and J by 8 bases. The germline CDR1 and CDR2 sequences are SGHDT and YYEEEE. The CDR3 has 14 residues. CDR3 sequence: CASRLATGGHEQFF. DNA for the CDR3: TGTGCCAGCAGACTTGCTACAGGGGGCCATGAGCAGTTCTTC.

The sample holds many counts of this clonotype. At one end the junction does not follow the germline gene, possibly because of a read error. The chain combines TRBV5-1 with TRBJ2-7, with D perhaps matching TRBD2 (6 bases). The CDR3 covers 15 residues. Per the germline V gene, CDR1 is SGHRS and CDR2 is YFSETQ. CDR3 bases: TGTGCCAGCAGCTTAGGAGGGACCAGCTCCTACGAGCAGTACTTC. Protein sequence: CASSLGGTSSYEQYF.

This clonotype has more than one count but fewer than ten. The J gene is TRBJ2-1, the V gene TRBV7-9; 7 bases map to TRBD2. J was trimmed by 0 bases and V by 4 bases; bases with no gene match: 9. The CDR3 is 17 residues long. Germline-derived CDR1 and CDR2 are SEHNR and FQNEAQ (reference sequence). The chain's CDR3 is CASSSRVAGRSYNEQFF. CDR3 DNA sequence: TGTGCCAGCAGCTCCCGGGTAGCGGGTCGCTCCTACAATGAGCAGTTCTTC.

This clonotype has a handful of counts. This chain links TRBV7-8 with TRBJ2-2; TRBD2 is a possible D gene (5 bases). This CDR3 has 15 residues. Germline V gene sequence: CDR1 SGHVS, CDR2 FQNEAQ. V gave up 3 bases and J gave up 7 bases, with 15 bases separating them. In DNA form, the CDR3 reads TGTGCCAGCAGCTTGAAGCGATGGGGAGTCGGGGAGCTGTTTTTT. It translates to CASSLKRWGVGELFF.

The CDR3 coding sequence is TGTGCCAGCAGCTTGAGGCCGGGACTAGCGGGAGTCCTAAGCACAGATACGCAGTATTTT. It encodes CASSLRPGLAGVLSTDTQYF. The rearrangement links TRBV5-8 to TRBJ2-3, with 14 bases aligning to TRBD2. The CDR3 consists of 20 residues. The V gene's germline CDR1 is SGHTS and CDR2 YDEGEE. Losses at the gene ends were 1 base for V and 0 bases for J; bases not matched to a gene: 10.

V is TRBV27 and J is TRBJ1-5; TRBD1 might be the D (5 bases). CDR1 MNHEY and CDR2 SMNVEV come from the germline V gene (reference sequence). The CDR3 runs to 16 residues. V was cut by 5 bases and J by 6 bases, with 20 bases left in between. CDR3: CASSLGTSIAGQPQHF. CDR3 nucleotides: TGTGCCAGCAGTCTCGGGACTTCCATAGCTGGTCAGCCCCAGCATTTT.

A few counts support this clonotype. The chain uses TRBV29-1 and TRBJ2-1, with D perhaps TRBD2 (7 bases). The CDR3 contains 13 residues. V gave up 7 bases and J gave up 6 bases, with 16 bases separating them. The germline CDR1 and CDR2 sequences are SQVTM and ANQGSEA. The CDR3 bases are TGCAGCGCACCGGGGGCGGGAGTCAATGAGCAGTTCTTC. This sequence encodes CSAPGAGVNEQFF.

The chain is built from TRBV6-5 and TRBJ2-1; 10 bases are shared with TRBD1. CDR1 is MNHEY, CDR2 SVGAGI, per germline. V lost 8 bases, J lost 12 bases, and 4 bases stayed unmatched. The CDR3 has 11 amino acids. This chain's CDR3 is CASGRDRGQFF. In DNA form, the CDR3 reads TGTGCCAGCGGTCGGGACAGGGGGCAGTTCTTC.

V and J are TRBV7-2 and TRBJ1-2, with 9 bases matching TRBD1. From germline, CDR1 is SGHTA and CDR2 FQGNSA. This CDR3 spans 16 amino acids. J was trimmed by 3 bases and V by 1 base; bases with no gene match: 6. CDR3 DNA: TGTGCCAGCAGCTTAGACAGGGGGCGAAAGTACTATGGCTACACCTTC. It translates to CASSLDRGRKYYGYTF.

The chain joins TRBV7-2 to TRBJ2-5, with D perhaps matching TRBD1 or TRBD2 (5 bases each). The CDR3 sequence is 15 residues long. Germline assignment: CDR1 SGHTA and CDR2 FQGNSA. V lost 0 bases to trimming and J lost 2 bases, with 10 bases between them. CDR3: CASSLAGTEQETQYF. CDR3 coding DNA: TGTGCCAGCAGCTTAGCCGGGACGGAACAAGAGACCCAGTACTTC.